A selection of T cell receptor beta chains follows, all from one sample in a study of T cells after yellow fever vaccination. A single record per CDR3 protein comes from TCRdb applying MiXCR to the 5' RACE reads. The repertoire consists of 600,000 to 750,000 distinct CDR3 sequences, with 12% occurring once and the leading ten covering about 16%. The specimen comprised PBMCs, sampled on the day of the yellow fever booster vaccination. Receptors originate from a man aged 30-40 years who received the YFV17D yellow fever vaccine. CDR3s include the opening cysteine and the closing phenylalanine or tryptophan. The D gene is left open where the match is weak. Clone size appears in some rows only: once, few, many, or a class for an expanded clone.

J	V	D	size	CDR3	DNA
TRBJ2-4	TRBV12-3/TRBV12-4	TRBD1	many	CASLRQGRNIQYF	TGTGCCAGCCTACGACAGGGGCGGAACATTCAGTACTTC
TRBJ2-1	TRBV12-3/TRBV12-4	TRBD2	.	CASRQTSGTGNEQFF	TGTGCCAGCAGGCAGACTAGCGGGACGGGGAATGAGCAGTTCTTC
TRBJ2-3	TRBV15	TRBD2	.	CATSRDQLAGLTDTQYF	TGTGCCACCAGCAGAGATCAGCTAGCGGGACTCACAGATACGCAGTATTTT
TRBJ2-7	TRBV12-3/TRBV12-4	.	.	CASSQVRDLTYEQYF	TGTGCCAGCAGCCAGGTCCGGGACCTTACCTACGAGCAGTACTTC
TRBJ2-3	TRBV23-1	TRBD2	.	CASSHARGGSDTQYF	TGCGCCAGCAGTCACGCCCGGGGGGGATCAGATACGCAGTATTTT
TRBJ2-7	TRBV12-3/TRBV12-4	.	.	CASSPLAGAAYEQYF	TGTGCCAGCAGTCCCCTAGCTGGAGCGGCCTACGAGCAGTACTTC
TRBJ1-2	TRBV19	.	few	CASGDTANYGYTF	TGTGCCAGTGGGGACACGGCTAACTATGGCTACACCTTC
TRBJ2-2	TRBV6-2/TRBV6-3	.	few	CASSPPGQTGELFF	TGTGCCAGCAGTCCACCAGGACAAACCGGGGAGCTGTTTTTT
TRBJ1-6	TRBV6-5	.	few	CASSYSSRGGSPLHF	TGTGCCAGCAGTTACTCGAGTCGGGGAGGATCACCCCTCCACTTT
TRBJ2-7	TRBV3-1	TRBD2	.	CASSQIAGLYEQYF	TGTGCCAGCAGCCAGATAGCGGGGCTCTACGAGCAGTACTTC
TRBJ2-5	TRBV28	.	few	CASQRTAQETQYF	TGTGCCAGCCAAAGGACAGCTCAAGAGACCCAGTACTTC
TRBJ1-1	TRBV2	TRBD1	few	CASSEADRLGTEAFF	TGTGCCAGCAGTGAAGCGGACAGGTTGGGCACTGAAGCTTTCTTT
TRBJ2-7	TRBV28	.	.	CASSSPGYSYEQYF	TGTGCCAGCAGTTCTCCAGGTTATTCCTACGAGCAGTACTTC
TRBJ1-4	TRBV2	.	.	CASSIPVREGPATNEKLFF	TGTGCCAGCAGTATTCCCGTGAGGGAAGGGCCTGCAACTAATGAAAAACTGTTTTTT
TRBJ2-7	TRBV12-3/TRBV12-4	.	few	CASSLTGMGGEQYF	TGTGCCAGCAGTTTAACCGGGATGGGGGGCGAGCAGTACTTC
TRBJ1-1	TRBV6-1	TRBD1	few	CASRPGQGGTEAFF	TGTGCCAGCAGACCAGGACAGGGGGGCACTGAAGCTTTCTTT
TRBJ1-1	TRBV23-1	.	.	CASSLNKRGREMGVTEAFF	TGCGCCAGCAGTCTGAACAAGAGGGGCAGGGAAATGGGGGTCACTGAAGCTTTCTTT
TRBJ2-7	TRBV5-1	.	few	CASSLYPRQPSEQYF	TGCGCCAGCAGCTTGTACCCGAGACAGCCTTCGGAACAGTACTTC
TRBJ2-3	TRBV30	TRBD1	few	CAWRPPGQGADTQYF	TGTGCCTGGAGGCCCCCGGGACAGGGGGCAGATACGCAGTATTTT
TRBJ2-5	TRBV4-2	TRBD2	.	CASSQFLAGVETQYF	TGTGCCAGCAGCCAATTCTTAGCGGGGGTGGAGACCCAGTACTTC
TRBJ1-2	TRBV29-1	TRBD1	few	CSVGTGADGYTF	TGCAGCGTTGGGACAGGGGCGGATGGCTACACCTTC
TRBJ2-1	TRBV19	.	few	CASSIARSSYNEQFF	TGTGCCAGTAGTATAGCAAGGTCCTCCTACAATGAGCAGTTCTTC